Presented here are 20 T cell receptor beta chains from one specimen sequenced in a study of cytomegalovirus exposure and HLA in healthy donors. Researchers ran the PCR with 60 Vbeta and 13 Jbeta primers. TCRdb keeps only in-frame clones here, not all; method: immunoSEQ multiplex PCR. The table has around 130,000 clones, 75% to 90% seen once. Sample: PBMCs. These receptors were taken from a male donor in good health and CMV-seronegative.

The chain joins TRBV30 to TRBJ1-2, with D perhaps matching TRBD1 (5 bases). V lost 1 base and J 3 bases, leaving 12 bases between the germline ends. Germline CDR1 GTSNPN, CDR2 SVGIG (reference sequence). The CDR3 spans 14 residues. The CDR3, as DNA: TGTGCCTGGAGTGCCGACAGCAGTTACTATGGCTACACCTTC. It specifies CAWSADSSYYGYTF.

This clone was seen just once. This chain uses TRBV5-1 with TRBJ1-1; D is possibly TRBD1 (5 bases). Per germline, CDR1 SGHRS and CDR2 YFSETQ. The germline V and J ends were trimmed by 3 bases and 1 base, with 13 bases remaining between them. This CDR3 has 15 amino acids. The CDR3 sequence is CASSSSRGGNTEAFF. The CDR3 nucleotides are TGCGCCAGCAGCTCCAGTCGGGGGGGGAACACTGAAGCTTTCTTT.

This rearrangement joins TRBV5-1 to TRBJ2-1; possible D gene TRBD1, 5 bases. The CDR3 contains 13 residues. V was shortened by 0 bases and J by 6 bases, with 7 bases between the two germline ends. Germline CDR1 reads SGHRS; CDR2 reads YFSETQ. The CDR3 region is CASSLEGANEQFF. The CDR3 DNA sequence: TGCGCCAGCAGCTTGGAAGGGGCCAATGAGCAGTTCTTC.

The V call is TRBV7-6, the J call TRBJ2-1; 9 bases fit TRBD1. V lost 5 bases and J lost 8; bases outside the gene matches: 10. Germline-derived CDR1 and CDR2 are SGHVS and FNYEAQ. The CDR3 covers 15 residues. CDR3 sequence reads: CASSGIQGAVDEQFF. CDR3 nucleotides: TGTGCCAGCAGCGGGATACAGGGGGCGGTGGATGAGCAGTTCTTC.

The chain carries TRBV7-2 and TRBJ2-3, with 8 bases that match TRBD2. This CDR3 is built from 15 residues. J gave up 4 bases and V 5 bases, and 8 bases lay outside the gene matches. Looked up from germline, CDR1 is SGHTA and CDR2 is FQGNSA. The CDR3 loop is CASSQAGGGPDTQYF. CDR3 DNA sequence: TGTGCCAGCAGCCAGGCGGGCGGGGGGCCAGATACGCAGTATTTT.

The gene calls are TRBV28 and TRBJ2-3; 8 nucleotides agree with TRBD1. The CDR3 is 18 residues long. Germline CDR1 is MDHEN and CDR2 is SYDVKM. V shed 10 bases and J 2 bases; nucleotides not matched to a gene: 20. Written as DNA, the CDR3 is TGTGCCACACGCAACCGGGACAGGCCTTATCTGATCACAGATACGCAGTATTTT. This encodes CATRNRDRPYLITDTQYF.

The gene calls are TRBV7-3 and TRBJ1-5; a weak D match, TRBD1 (5 bases). Germline V lookup: CDR1 SGHTA, CDR2 FQGTGA. The ends were cut back, 3 bases at V and 7 bases at J, with 10 bases in the middle. This CDR3 contains 13 residues. The CDR3 DNA reads TGTGCCAGCAGCTTGGGGCCGGAGCAGCCCCAGCATTTT. Its protein is CASSLGPEQPQHF. Supplemented by reference TRBV7-3 and TRBJ1-5, the full variable domain reads GAGVSQTPSNKVTEKGKYVELRCDPISGHTALYWYRQSLGQGPEFLIYFQGTGAADDSGLPNDRFFAVRPEGSVSTLKIQRTERGDSAVYLCASSLGPEQPQHFGDGTRLSIL.

The chain couples TRBV7-8 to TRBJ2-2, with a tentative D call TRBD1 (5 bases). The V and J ends lost 5 bases and 6 bases respectively, with 19 bases between them. CDR1 and CDR2 from the germline V gene are SGHVS and FQNEAQ. The CDR3 has 16 amino acids. The CDR3 DNA sequence: TGTGCCAGCAGCCCTAAGACCAAAGACAGCGCCGGGGAGCTGTTTTTT. Translating gives CASSPKTKDSAGELFF.

The rearrangement joins TRBV6-5 to TRBJ1-2; D ambiguous. The CDR3 sequence is 16 residues long. Germline CDR1 and CDR2: MNHEY and SVGAGI. Trimming stripped 1 base from V and 6 bases from J, with 18 bases between. CDR3 region: CASSYFQFATTNGYTF. The CDR3 region has the DNA TGTGCCAGCAGTTACTTCCAGTTCGCAACAACGAATGGCTACACCTTC.

The V call is TRBV6-6, the J call TRBJ1-6; D is perhaps TRBD1 (5 bases). CDR3 size: 11 residues. V was clipped by 10 bases and J by 9 bases, with 10 bases between them. Germline CDR1 is MNHNY and CDR2 is SVGAGI (reference sequence). The CDR3 reads CATQGVSPLHF. CDR3 sequence (DNA): TGTGCCACCCAAGGGGTTTCACCCCTCCACTTT.

V is TRBV6-5 and J is TRBJ2-7, with 10 bases lining up with TRBD1. The CDR3 totals 16 residues. Per the germline V gene, CDR1 is MNHEY and CDR2 is SVGAGI. V dropped 2 bases and J dropped 6; count of bases not matched to a gene: 10. The CDR3 sequence is CASSYVRGQGSLEQYF. DNA for the CDR3: TGTGCCAGCAGTTACGTTAGGGGACAGGGGTCCCTCGAGCAGTACTTC.

This chain connects TRBV6-4 to TRBJ2-3, with 7 bases lining up with TRBD2. The CDR3 covers 15 residues. Trimming took 4 bases from V and 0 from J; bases not matched to a gene: 4. Germline-derived CDR1 and CDR2 are MRHNA and SNTAGT. CDR3 nucleotide sequence: TGTGCCAGCAGTGTGACGGGGGGTAGCACAGATACGCAGTATTTT. Amino acids: CASSVTGGSTDTQYF.

Concerning this clone: Relative to the germline gene, one junction end is altered; a read error may explain this. V is TRBV18 and J is TRBJ2-7; TRBD1 is a possible D gene (6 bases). Germline V gives CDR1 KGHSH, CDR2 LQKENI. The CDR3 consists of 12 residues. This CDR3 reads CASSPDRQEKDF. The CDR3, as DNA: TGTGCCAGCTCACCAGACCGACAGGAGAAGGACTTC.

The chain employs TRBV7-9 and TRBJ1-5; weak D call: TRBD1 (5 bases). Trimming took off 5 bases at V and 6 bases at J, with 11 bases between the two ends. Germline-derived CDR1 and CDR2 are SEHNR and FQNEAQ (reference sequence). The CDR3 runs 13 residues. CDR3 region: CASSLSDTQPQHF. The DNA of the CDR3 is TGTGCCAGCAGCCTCTCGGACACTCAGCCCCAGCATTTT.

This chain uses TRBV28 with TRBJ1-1, with D possibly matching TRBD1 (6 bases). The germline gives CDR1 MDHEN, CDR2 SYDVKM. The V end lost 6 bases, the J end lost 8 bases, and 10 bases lay between the germline ends. The CDR3 covers 11 residues. As DNA, the CDR3 is TGTGCCAGCAGCAGGGGCCAAGAAGCTTTCTTT. This codes for CASSRGQEAFF.

The chain employs TRBV7-8 and TRBJ1-6; D is undetermined. Trimming removed 0 bases at V and 10 bases at J, with 13 bases between. Germline-derived CDR1 and CDR2 are SGHVS and FQNEAQ. The CDR3 spans 15 residues. CDR3 loop: CASSLAPGLGSPLHF. The CDR3 nucleotides read TGTGCCAGCAGCTTAGCGCCAGGATTAGGATCACCCCTCCACTTT. The whole variable domain, remainder taken from reference TRBV7-8 and TRBJ1-6, is GAGVSQSPRYKVAKRGQDVALRCDPISGHVSLFWYQQALGQGPEFLTYFQNEAQLDKSGLPSDRFFAERPEGSVSTLKIQRTQQEDSAVYLCASSLAPGLGSPLHFGNGTRLTVT.

The CDR3 DNA is TGTGCCTGGAGTGTTCAGGGATTTTTTAGGTCTGGAAACACCATATATTTT. Encoded protein: CAWSVQGFFRSGNTIYF. This sequence joins TRBV30 and TRBJ1-3; D may be TRBD1 (5 bases). The CDR3 has 17 amino acids. Trimming removed 0 bases from V and 1 base from J, with 16 bases in between. Germline CDR1 and CDR2: GTSNPN and SVGIG (reference sequence).

About this clone itself: A read error may produce the germline difference seen at one junction end. The J gene is TRBJ2-7, the V gene TRBV6-1, with TRBD1 as a possible D gene (6 bases). CDR3 size: 15 residues. Germline V gene lookup returns CDR1 MNHNS and CDR2 SASEGT. This CDR3 reads CASGENIAGAYEQYF. The CDR3 nucleotides read TGTGCCAGCGGTGAAAATATTGCAGGGGCCTACGAGCAGTACTTC.

The rearrangement links TRBV25-1 to TRBJ2-7; possibly TRBD2 for D (5 bases). This CDR3 contains 13 residues. V was cut by 7 bases and J by 1 base, with 11 bases left in between. Germline V gene lookup returns CDR1 MGHDK and CDR2 SYGVNS. Here the CDR3 DNA reads TGTGCCAGCACCGGGGTTTTGTCCTACGAGCAGTACTTC. Protein product: CASTGVLSYEQYF.

The chain recombines TRBV11-2 with TRBJ2-7; weak D call: TRBD2 (5 bases). Trimming left V 1 base short and J 5 bases short, with 6 bases between. This CDR3 has 12 residues. The germline V gene has CDR1 SGHAT and CDR2 FQNNGV. DNA for the CDR3: TGTGCCAGCAGCTTAGTGGAGGACGAGCAGTACTTC. It translates to CASSLVEDEQYF.